Shown below are 9 T cell receptor beta chains from a single sample sequenced in a study of T cells in narcolepsy. Profiling relied on immunoSEQ multiplex PCR, and the TCRdb table lists in-frame clones only, not all of them. The sample holds some 14,000 clones, 85% to 90% seen once. The sequenced sample was CD45RA- memory CD4+ T cells from PBMCs. All receptors come from a human donor with narcolepsy.

This clone was seen only a few times. The chain combines TRBV7-9 with TRBJ1-5; D is ambiguous. This CDR3 has 15 residues. V was shortened by 1 base and J by 0 bases, with 7 bases between the two germline ends. Per the germline V gene, CDR1 is SEHNR and CDR2 is FQNEAQ (reference sequence). CDR3 sequence: CASSLDRVSNQPQHF. The CDR3 nucleotides read TGTGCCAGCAGCTTAGACAGAGTTAGCAATCAGCCCCAGCATTTT.

The rearrangement joins TRBV7-8 to TRBJ2-7; D perhaps matches TRBD2 (6 bases). The germline CDR1 and CDR2 sequences are SGHVS and FQNEAQ. Trimming cost V 2 bases and J 2 bases, with 13 bases left between them. The CDR3 is 15 residues long. The CDR3 nucleotides are TGTGCCAGCAGCTTAATGGCGGGAATCGCCTACGAGCAGTACTTC. This codes for CASSLMAGIAYEQYF.

The chain uses TRBV2 and TRBJ2-5; D unclear. V lost 6 bases, J lost 4 bases, and 15 bases lay in between. CDR3 size: 14 residues. Germline lookup yields CDR1 SNHLY and CDR2 FYNNEI. This chain's CDR3 is CASSPIAVRETQYF. Written as DNA, the CDR3 is TGTGCCAGCAGCCCCATCGCGGTGAGAGAGACCCAGTACTTC.

Concerning this clone: The sample holds other DNA sequences that translate to the same CDR3. Here the CDR3 DNA reads TGTGCCAGCAGTGAAAACACCGCGAACACCGGGGAGCTGTTTTTT. Protein product: CASSENTANTGELFF. The V gene is TRBV2, the J gene TRBJ2-2; no clear D gene. Deletions cut 2 bases from V and 0 bases from J, with 7 bases between. The germline CDR1 and CDR2 sequences are SNHLY and FYNNEI. CDR3 length: 15 residues.

This clone was observed a handful of times. V and J are TRBV2 and TRBJ1-5; TRBD1 aligns across 10 bases. This CDR3 spans 14 amino acids. Germline CDR1 is SNHLY and CDR2 is FYNNEI. V shed 7 bases and J 9 bases; nucleotides not matched to a gene: 9. DNA for the CDR3: TGTGCCAGCACTCCGGGACAGGGGACTGCGCCCCAGCATTTT. It translates to CASTPGQGTAPQHF.

This clone was picked up one time. The V gene is TRBV9, the J gene TRBJ2-1; TRBD2 aligns across 8 bases. The CDR3 runs to 14 residues. The V gene's germline CDR1 is SGDLS and CDR2 YYNGEE. The J segment lost 12 bases and the V segment lost 0 bases, leaving 8 bases of the junction unmatched. CDR3 loop: CASSVGASGWGQFF. In DNA, the CDR3 is TGTGCCAGCAGCGTAGGTGCTAGCGGGTGGGGGCAGTTCTTC.

The chain couples TRBV12-2 to TRBJ2-7; no check of the table's D call, TRBD1, against the DNA was made. TRBV12-2 is reported as a pseudogene. The CDR3 extends over 20 amino acids. CDR3 DNA sequence: TGTGCAAGTCGCTTTATAGGCCGGGACAGACCGGCCCCTGGCTCCTACGAGCAGTACTTC. Translating it yields CASRFIGRDRPAPGSYEQYF.

This sequence joins TRBV9 and TRBJ2-5; TRBD2 is a possible D gene (5 bases). Germline V gives CDR1 SGDLS, CDR2 YYNGEE. The CDR3 sequence is 14 residues long. Trimming stripped 2 bases from V and 5 bases from J, with 13 bases between. CDR3 sequence reads: CASSVTGSGETQYF. In DNA, the CDR3 is TGTGCCAGCAGCGTTACCGGGTCGGGGGAGACCCAGTACTTC.

The CDR3 region is CASSTGTESYEQYF. In nucleotides, the CDR3 is TGTGCCAGTAGTACCGGGACAGAGTCCTACGAGCAGTACTTC. This sequence joins TRBV19 and TRBJ2-7; 7 bases line up with TRBD1. The CDR3 length is 14 residues. Trimming removed 4 bases from V and 1 base from J; junction bases left unmatched: 4. Germline V gene lookup returns CDR1 LNHDA and CDR2 SQIVND (reference sequence).